Listed below are T cell receptor beta chains from one sample, sequenced in a study of cytomegalovirus exposure and HLA in healthy donors. Clones were read by immunoSEQ multiplex PCR, and TCRdb kept only the in-frame ones, dropping some. Here the sample table reports tens of thousands of clones. The sequencing sample was made of PBMCs. These TCRs come from a male donor in good health and CMV-seronegative. The CDR3 runs from the conserved cysteine through the conserved F or W. The D gene is left open where the match is weak.

v_call	j_call	d_call	cdr3_nt	cdr3_aa
TRBV25-1	TRBJ1-1	TRBD1	TGTGCCAGCAGTGGCACTCAGGGGGTCGGTGAAGCTTTCTTT	CASSGTQGVGEAFF
TRBV7-9	TRBJ2-3	-	TGTGCCAGCAGCTTCTCTAGCACAGATACGCAGTATTTT	CASSFSSTDTQYF
TRBV6-6	TRBJ1-5	-	TGTGCCAGCAGCCCCCCGACGGGGAAACAGCCCCAGCATTTT	CASSPPTGKQPQHF
TRBV18	TRBJ1-2	-	TGTGCCAGCTCACCACCGGCACATACCCCTAACTATGGCTACACCTTC	CASSPPAHTPNYGYTF
TRBV6-5	TRBJ1-2	TRBD1	TGTGCCAGCAGTTCCCAGGCAGGGGGGAATGGCTACACCTTC	CASSSQAGGNGYTF
TRBV2	TRBJ1-1	TRBD1	TGTGCCATAGAACTCAGACAGGGACCCACTGAAGCTTTCTTT	CAIELRQGPTEAFF
TRBV7-6	TRBJ2-2	TRBD2	TGTGCCAGCAGCTTTTTCGGAACAGGTCTAGCGGGAGGGCCGAAGACCGGGGAGCTGTTTTTT	CASSFFGTGLAGGPKTGELFF
TRBV4-1	TRBJ1-5	-	TGCGCCAGCAGCCACGGACGGGGAAATCAGCCCCAGCATTTT	CASSHGRGNQPQHF
TRBV6-5	TRBJ1-5	TRBD1	TGTGCCAGCAGTCAACGCAGGGGGTCTCAGCCCCAGCATTTT	CASSQRRGSQPQHF
TRBV4-1	TRBJ1-5	TRBD1	TGCGCCAGCAGCCAGGGACAGGGGCAAGGTCAGCCCCAGCATTTT	CASSQGQGQGQPQHF